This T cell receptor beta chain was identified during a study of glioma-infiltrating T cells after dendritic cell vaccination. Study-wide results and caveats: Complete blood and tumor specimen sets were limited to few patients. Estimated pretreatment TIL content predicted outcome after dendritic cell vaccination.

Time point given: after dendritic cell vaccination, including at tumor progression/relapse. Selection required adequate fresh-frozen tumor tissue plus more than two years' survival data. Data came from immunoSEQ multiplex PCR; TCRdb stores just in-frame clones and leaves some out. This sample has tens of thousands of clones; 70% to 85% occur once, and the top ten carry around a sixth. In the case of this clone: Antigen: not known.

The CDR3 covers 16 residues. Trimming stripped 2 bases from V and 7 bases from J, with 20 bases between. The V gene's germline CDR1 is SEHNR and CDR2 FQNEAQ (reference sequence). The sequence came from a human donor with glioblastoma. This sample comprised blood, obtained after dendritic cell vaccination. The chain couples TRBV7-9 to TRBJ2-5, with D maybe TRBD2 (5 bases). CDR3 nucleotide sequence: TGTGCCAGCAGCTTACTGGCGTGGGCCGAGGGCGGGACCCAGTACTTC. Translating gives CASSLLAWAEGGTQYF.